The next 20 T cell receptor beta chains were all read from a single sample in a study of T cell responses to AZD1222 COVID-19 vaccine. Only in-frame clones appear in the TCRdb table, and some are missing; sequencing was by immunoSEQ multiplex PCR. Here the sample table reports about 140,000 clones. Sequences were obtained from peripheral blood. These TCRs come from an adult in good health.

J is TRBJ1-4 and V is TRBV28; TRBD1 might be the D (5 bases). Germline loops: CDR1 MDHEN, CDR2 SYDVKM. This CDR3 is built from 15 residues. Deletions cut 6 bases from V and 4 bases from J, with 15 bases between. The CDR3 reads CASRAFEGFNEKLFF. The CDR3 DNA reads TGTGCCAGCAGGGCCTTTGAGGGGTTTAATGAAAAACTGTTTTTT. The complete variable domain, with remaining parts taken from reference TRBV28 and TRBJ1-4, reads DVKVTQSSRYLVKRTGEKVFLECVQDMDHENMFWYRQDPGLGLRLIYFSYDVKMKEKGDIPEGYSVSREKKERFSLILESASTNQTSMYLCASRAFEGFNEKLFFGSGTQLSVL.

The chain uses TRBV14 and TRBJ1-1, with TRBD1 identical over 7 bases. Germline V gene lookup returns CDR1 SGHDN and CDR2 FVKESK. The junction had 8 bases not matched to a gene; V was cut back by 3 bases and J by 4 bases. This CDR3 has 15 amino acids. CDR3 coding DNA: TGTGCCAGCAGCCAGCAACCGGGACAGAGCACTGAAGCTTTCTTT. This translates into CASSQQPGQSTEAFF.

The V and J genes are TRBV11-2 and TRBJ2-4; the match to TRBD2 covers 7 bases. The CDR3 is 16 residues long. Germline V gene sequence: CDR1 SGHAT, CDR2 FQNNGV. V was clipped by 2 bases and J by 7 bases; unmatched bases: 11. Here the CDR3 reads CASSLSAGNSGNIQYF. In nucleotides, the CDR3 is TGTGCCAGCAGCTTATCAGCGGGGAACTCCGGGAACATTCAGTACTTC.

CDR3 bases: TGTGCCAGCAGCTTAGTCGGGGTCTATAGCAATCAGCCCCAGCATTTT. It yields the protein CASSLVGVYSNQPQHF. The rearrangement uses TRBV7-8 and TRBJ1-5; D unresolved. The length of the CDR3 is 16 residues. Trimming pared 1 base from V and 0 bases from J, leaving 10 bases between. Germline V lookup: CDR1 SGHVS, CDR2 FQNEAQ.

The chain joins TRBV4-1 to TRBJ1-6; TRBD1 matches at 8 bases. Germline loops: CDR1 MGHRA, CDR2 YSYEKL. V lost 2 bases to trimming and J lost 8 bases; unmatched junction nucleotides: 5. The CDR3 runs 15 residues. CDR3 sequence: CASSQTPDRDSPLHF. DNA for the CDR3: TGCGCCAGCAGCCAAACCCCGGACAGGGATTCACCCCTCCACTTT.

The chain has TRBV7-9 and TRBJ2-1, with D possibly matching TRBD1 (5 bases). V dropped 5 bases and J dropped 6 bases, with 14 bases sitting between them. The CDR3 extends over 14 amino acids. CDR1 is SEHNR and CDR2 is FQNEAQ in the germline V gene (reference sequence). In nucleotides, the CDR3 is TGTGCCAGCAGCCTCTCTACAGGTCTCAATGAGCAGTTCTTC. Residues: CASSLSTGLNEQFF.

The chain uses TRBV7-9 and TRBJ2-3, with 7 positions matching TRBD1. The CDR3 runs 16 residues. Looked up from germline, CDR1 is SEHNR and CDR2 is FQNEAQ (reference sequence). Trimming took 7 bases from V and 3 from J; bases not matched to a gene: 13. In DNA form, the CDR3 reads TGTGCCAGCAATCAAGGGGGCTACGGTAAGACAGATACGCAGTATTTT. It codes for CASNQGGYGKTDTQYF. The full variable domain, with the rest looked up from reference TRBV7-9 and TRBJ2-3, is DTGVSQNPRHKITKRGQNVTFRCDPISEHNRLYWYRQTLGQGPEFLTYFQNEAQLEKSRLLSDRFSAERPKGSFSTLEIQRTEQGDSAMYLCASNQGGYGKTDTQYFGPGTRLTVL.

The chain couples TRBV6-2 or TRBV6-3 to TRBJ1-5, with TRBD1 as a possible D gene (5 bases). Trimming left V 2 bases short and J 0 bases short, with 14 bases between. This CDR3 is built from 17 residues. Germline values: CDR1 MNHEY, CDR2 SVGEGT. The CDR3 region has the DNA TGTGCCAGCAGTTACGGGGCGGACGCTTATAGCAATCAGCCCCAGCATTTT. It specifies CASSYGADAYSNQPQHF.

V gene TRBV4-2 combines with J gene TRBJ1-5; no definite D call. Looked up from germline, CDR1 is LGHNA and CDR2 is YNFKEQ. The CDR3 sequence is 14 residues long. Trimming cost V 0 bases and J 5 bases, with 8 bases left between them. CDR3 residues: CASSQDQMDQPQHF. The CDR3 nucleotides read TGTGCCAGCAGCCAAGATCAGATGGATCAGCCCCAGCATTTT.

The chain combines TRBV30 with TRBJ2-3; 7 nucleotides align to TRBD2. V was clipped by 2 bases and J by 0 bases; unmatched bases: 14. Looked up from germline, CDR1 is GTSNPN and CDR2 is SVGIG (reference sequence). The CDR3 runs to 18 residues. The CDR3: CAWSLGLGIPTSTDTQYF. In nucleotides, the CDR3 is TGTGCCTGGAGTTTAGGACTAGGAATCCCCACTAGCACAGATACGCAGTATTTT.

V is TRBV4-3 and J is TRBJ2-2; perhaps D is TRBD1 or TRBD2 (5 bases each). CDR3 length equals 17 residues. Trimming removed 4 bases from V and 3 bases from J, with 18 bases in between. Germline V gene sequence: CDR1 LGHNA, CDR2 YSLEER. The CDR3 DNA follows: TGCGCCAGCAGCCGGACTTCAGGGTTTTGGGACACCGGGGAGCTGTTTTTT. Residues: CASSRTSGFWDTGELFF.

The chain is built from TRBV10-3 and TRBJ2-2, with TRBD1 matching 9 bases. The CDR3 has 15 residues. CDR1 is ENHRY, CDR2 SYGVKD, per germline. V gave up 5 bases and J gave up 1 base; unmatched junction bases: 2. CDR3 in amino acids: CAISLDRGNTGELFF. CDR3 sequence (DNA): TGTGCCATCAGTCTGGACAGGGGGAACACCGGGGAGCTGTTTTTT.

The chain has TRBV5-1 and TRBJ1-1; TRBD1 agrees at 7 bases. The CDR3 totals 15 residues. Germline CDR1 is SGHRS and CDR2 is YFSETQ. V dropped 4 bases and J dropped 4; count of bases not matched to a gene: 10. CDR3 sequence: CASSPGGGLGTEAFF. CDR3 DNA: TGCGCCAGCAGCCCTGGAGGGGGCTTGGGCACTGAAGCTTTCTTT.

The CDR3 DNA reads TGTGCCAGCACTCTGGGCCTGGGTAGGGGGAACACTGAAGCTTTCTTT. It yields the protein CASTLGLGRGNTEAFF. This chain connects TRBV7-8 to TRBJ1-1; possible D gene TRBD1, 5 bases. The CDR3 length is 16 residues. V lost 7 bases to trimming and J lost 1 base, with 19 bases between them. Germline CDR1 reads SGHVS; CDR2 reads FQNEAQ. Supplemented by reference TRBV7-8 and TRBJ1-1, the full variable domain reads GAGVSQSPRYKVAKRGQDVALRCDPISGHVSLFWYQQALGQGPEFLTYFQNEAQLDKSGLPSDRFFAERPEGSVSTLKIQRTQQEDSAVYLCASTLGLGRGNTEAFFGQGTRLTVV.

V usage is TRBV20-1 and J usage is TRBJ1-2; unclear D gene. The V gene lost 5 bases and the J gene lost 5 bases, with 6 bases spanning the gap. The CDR3 is 10 residues long. Germline CDR1 DFQATT, CDR2 SNEGSKA (reference sequence). The DNA of the CDR3 is TGCAGTGCTTTCATATATGGCTACACCTTC. Translated, it gives CSAFIYGYTF.

The chain uses TRBV5-1 and TRBJ1-1, with TRBD1 identical over 7 bases. Germline V gives CDR1 SGHRS, CDR2 YFSETQ. With 4 bases clipped from V and 3 bases from J, the junction kept 12 bases outside the gene matches. This CDR3 is 16 amino acids long. This chain's CDR3 is CASSPRTGRIDTEAFF. The CDR3 DNA reads TGCGCCAGCAGCCCAAGGACAGGAAGGATTGACACTGAAGCTTTCTTT. Full variable domain (missing parts from reference TRBV5-1 and TRBJ1-1): KAGVTQTPRYLIKTRGQQVTLSCSPISGHRSVSWYQQTPGQGLQFLFEYFSETQRNKGNFPGRFSGRQFSNSRSEMNVSTLELGDSALYLCASSPRTGRIDTEAFFGQGTRLTVV.

The V call is TRBV5-1, the J call TRBJ2-5, with D uncertain. CDR3 length: 12 residues. V shed 4 bases and J shed 1 base, with 5 bases lying between them. Germline V gives CDR1 SGHRS, CDR2 YFSETQ. DNA of the CDR3: TGCGCCAGCAGCATCCGCCAAGAGACCCAGTACTTC. Residues: CASSIRQETQYF.

The V gene is TRBV7-9, the J gene TRBJ1-2; perhaps TRBD1 as D (6 bases). The CDR3 sequence is 14 residues long. Trimming took off 5 bases at V and 8 bases at J, with 18 bases between the two ends. Germline V gene data show CDR1 as SEHNR and CDR2 as FQNEAQ (reference sequence). Here the CDR3 reads CASSPPGTIYGYTF. The CDR3 nucleotides are TGTGCCAGCAGCCCCCCCGGGACAATCTACGGCTACACCTTC. Full variable domain (outside the CDR3, taken from reference TRBV7-9 and TRBJ1-2): DTGVSQNPRHKITKRGQNVTFRCDPISEHNRLYWYRQTLGQGPEFLTYFQNEAQLEKSRLLSDRFSAERPKGSFSTLEIQRTEQGDSAMYLCASSPPGTIYGYTFGSGTRLTVV.

The chain recombines TRBV30 with TRBJ1-1; D gene uncertain. Trimming shortened V by 3 bases and J by 6 bases, and 14 bases separated the two germline ends. Germline CDR1 GTSNPN, CDR2 SVGIG (reference sequence). The CDR3 length is 13 residues. CDR3 loop: CAWSPVGWSEAFF. Here the CDR3 DNA reads TGTGCCTGGAGCCCCGTAGGATGGTCTGAAGCTTTCTTT.

The chain employs TRBV15 and TRBJ2-7; 10 bases line up with TRBD1. V dropped 2 bases and J dropped 5; count of bases not matched to a gene: 6. Per the germline V gene, CDR1 is LNHNV and CDR2 is YYDKDF (reference sequence). This CDR3 comprises 15 residues. This chain's CDR3 is CATSRKGQGVDEQYF. The CDR3 nucleotides read TGTGCCACCAGCAGAAAAGGACAGGGGGTAGACGAGCAGTACTTC.